One sample yielded the 9 T cell receptor beta chains listed below, sequenced in a study of T cells expressing NK-cell markers. TCRdb reprocessed the 5' RACE reads; each CDR3 protein has one entry and no DNA is given. In total, the table holds 400,000 to 450,000 distinct CDR3 sequences. Sequencing used blood T cells: a sorted CD56 or NKG2C T cell subset, CD4+ or CD8+ T cells, or bulk PBMC T cells (not recorded which). These receptors were taken from a woman between 18 and 70 years old in good health.

V usage is TRBV5-4 and J usage is TRBJ1-1; the D call of TRBD1 rests on TCRdb alone, since no DNA is present to check it. This CDR3 is built from 15 residues. Germline values: CDR1 SGHNT, CDR2 YYREEE (reference sequence). The CDR3 loop reads CASSYRTGPNTEAFF.

The V call is TRBV28, the J call TRBJ1-1; TCRdb names TRBD1, which stays unverified in the absence of DNA. CDR3 size: 14 residues. Germline V gene data show CDR1 as MDHEN and CDR2 as SYDVKM. CDR3 in amino acids: CASRRTALNTEAFF.

The chain carries TRBV4-3 and TRBJ1-5; TCRdb's D call, TRBD1, is unchecked because there is no DNA. Germline V gives CDR1 LGHNA, CDR2 YSLEER. The CDR3 has 15 amino acids. The CDR3 protein is CASSQDSQDNQPQHF.

The chain employs TRBV24-1 and TRBJ2-5; TCRdb's D call, TRBD1, is unchecked because there is no DNA. From germline, CDR1 is KGHDR and CDR2 SFDVKD. The CDR3 totals 16 residues. The CDR3 spells CATSDDPAGVRETQYF.

The chain employs TRBV20-1 and TRBJ1-2. CDR3 size: 12 residues. Germline CDR1 reads DFQATT; CDR2 reads SNEGSKA (reference sequence). CDR3 in amino acids: CSARVREYGYTF.

The V gene is TRBV12-3 or TRBV12-4, the J gene TRBJ2-5; the D call of TRBD1 rests on TCRdb alone, since no DNA is present to check it. The CDR3 consists of 14 residues. The CDR3 sequence: CASSFGGGLETQYF.

The CDR3 spells CASSEKDSDSPLHF. J is TRBJ1-6 and V is TRBV25-1; TCRdb designates TRBD1, a call that cannot be tested without DNA. The CDR3 consists of 14 residues. The germline CDR1 and CDR2 sequences are MGHDK and SYGVNS. The full variable domain, its missing parts supplied by reference TRBV25-1 and TRBJ1-6, is EADIYQTPRYLVIGTGKKITLECSQTMGHDKMYWYQQDPGMELHLIHYSYGVNSTEKGDLSSESTVSRIRTEHFPLTLESARPSHTSQYLCASSEKDSDSPLHFGNGTRLTVT.

The V gene is TRBV29-1, the J gene TRBJ1-2; TCRdb's D gene call, TRBD1, goes unchecked for lack of DNA. The CDR3 has 14 residues. Germline CDR1 and CDR2: SQVTM and ANQGSEA. This CDR3 is CSVEGTGLGYGYTF.

The rearrangement links TRBV14 to TRBJ2-1; TCRdb's D gene call, TRBD2, goes unchecked for lack of DNA. There are 17 residues in the CDR3. Germline CDR1 is SGHDN and CDR2 is FVKESK. The CDR3 protein is CASSQGRLARNYNEQFF.